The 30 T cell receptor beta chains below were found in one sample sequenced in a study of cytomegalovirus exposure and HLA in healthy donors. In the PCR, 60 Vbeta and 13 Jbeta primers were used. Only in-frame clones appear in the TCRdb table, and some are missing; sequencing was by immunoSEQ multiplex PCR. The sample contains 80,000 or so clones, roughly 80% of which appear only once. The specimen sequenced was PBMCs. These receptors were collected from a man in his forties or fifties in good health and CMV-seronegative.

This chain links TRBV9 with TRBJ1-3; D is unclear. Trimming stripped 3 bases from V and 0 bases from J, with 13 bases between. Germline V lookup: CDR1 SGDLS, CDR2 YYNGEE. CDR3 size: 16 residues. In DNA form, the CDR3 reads TGTGCCAGCAGCGCGATGGGCGTCGACTCTGGAAACACCATATATTTT. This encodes CASSAMGVDSGNTIYF.

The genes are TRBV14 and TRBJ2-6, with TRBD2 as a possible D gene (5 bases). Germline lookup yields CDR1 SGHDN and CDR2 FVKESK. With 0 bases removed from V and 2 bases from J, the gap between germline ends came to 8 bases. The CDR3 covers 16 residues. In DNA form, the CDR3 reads TGTGCCAGCAGCCAAGAGACTAAACCTGGGGCCAACGTCCTGACTTTC. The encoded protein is CASSQETKPGANVLTF.

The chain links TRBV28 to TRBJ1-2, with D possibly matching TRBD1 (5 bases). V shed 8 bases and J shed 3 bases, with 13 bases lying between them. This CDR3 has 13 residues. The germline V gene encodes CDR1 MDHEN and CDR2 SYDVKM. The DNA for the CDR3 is TGTGCCAGCGGAGTAACAGGAGACTATGGCTACACCTTC. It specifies CASGVTGDYGYTF.

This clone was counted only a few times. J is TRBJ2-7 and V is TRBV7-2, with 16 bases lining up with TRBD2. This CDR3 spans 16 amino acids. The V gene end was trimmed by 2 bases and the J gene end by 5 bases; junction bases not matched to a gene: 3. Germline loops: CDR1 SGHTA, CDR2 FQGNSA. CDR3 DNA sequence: TGTGCCAGCAGCTTAACCGGGACTAGCGGGAGGGACGAGCAGTACTTC. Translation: CASSLTGTSGRDEQYF.

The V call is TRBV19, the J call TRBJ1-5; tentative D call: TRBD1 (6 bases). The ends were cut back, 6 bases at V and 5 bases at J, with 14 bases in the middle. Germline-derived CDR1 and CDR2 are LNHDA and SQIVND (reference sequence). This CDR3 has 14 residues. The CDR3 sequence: CASSAGAAHQPQHF. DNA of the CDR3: TGTGCCAGTAGCGCAGGGGCTGCTCATCAGCCCCAGCATTTT.

The CDR3 here is CASSLEGGGRTFTDTQYF. CDR3 nucleotides: TGCGCCAGCAGCTTGGAAGGGGGTGGGCGAACTTTCACAGATACGCAGTATTTT. The rearrangement uses TRBV5-1 and TRBJ2-3, with a possible D match to TRBD1 (6 bases). V was clipped by 0 bases and J by 2 bases, with 19 bases between them. This CDR3 region has 18 residues. Germline CDR1 is SGHRS and CDR2 is YFSETQ. Based on the CDR3 plus reference TRBV5-1 and TRBJ2-3, the full variable domain is KAGVTQTPRYLIKTRGQQVTLSCSPISGHRSVSWYQQTPGQGLQFLFEYFSETQRNKGNFPGRFSGRQFSNSRSEMNVSTLELGDSALYLCASSLEGGGRTFTDTQYFGPGTRLTVL.

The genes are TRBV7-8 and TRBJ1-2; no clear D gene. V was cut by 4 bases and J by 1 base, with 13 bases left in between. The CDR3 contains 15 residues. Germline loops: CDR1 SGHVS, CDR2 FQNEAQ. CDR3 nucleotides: TGTGCCAGCAGCTCCCCGGGTCTACATAACTATGGCTACACCTTC. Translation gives CASSSPGLHNYGYTF.

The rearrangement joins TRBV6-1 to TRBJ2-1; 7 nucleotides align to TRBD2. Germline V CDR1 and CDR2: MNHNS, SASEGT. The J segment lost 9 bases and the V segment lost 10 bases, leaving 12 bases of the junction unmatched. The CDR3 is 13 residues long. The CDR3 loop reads CATRLAGAIEQFF. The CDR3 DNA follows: TGTGCCACCAGACTAGCTGGAGCTATTGAGCAGTTCTTC.

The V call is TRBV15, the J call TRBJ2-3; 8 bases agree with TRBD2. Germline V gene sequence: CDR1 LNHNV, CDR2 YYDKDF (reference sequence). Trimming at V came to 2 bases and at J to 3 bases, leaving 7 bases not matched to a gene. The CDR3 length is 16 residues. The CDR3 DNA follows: TGTGCCACCAGCAGACCGGCGGGAGGCCCAACAGATACGCAGTATTTT. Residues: CATSRPAGGPTDTQYF.

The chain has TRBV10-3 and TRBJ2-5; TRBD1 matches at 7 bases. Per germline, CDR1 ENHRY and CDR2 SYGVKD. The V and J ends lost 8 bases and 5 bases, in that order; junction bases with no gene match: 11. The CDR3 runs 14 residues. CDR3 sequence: CAIQGEGARETQYF. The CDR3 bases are TGTGCCATCCAGGGCGAGGGGGCCAGGGAGACCCAGTACTTC.

Written as DNA, the CDR3 is TGTGCCAGCAGCCCTAGTACGGGACAGCACACTGAAGCTTTCTTT. Protein: CASSPSTGQHTEAFF. The V call is TRBV7-8, the J call TRBJ1-1, with 7 bases lining up with TRBD1. Germline-derived CDR1 and CDR2 are SGHVS and FQNEAQ. V shed 5 bases and J 3 bases; nucleotides not matched to a gene: 9. The CDR3 covers 15 residues.

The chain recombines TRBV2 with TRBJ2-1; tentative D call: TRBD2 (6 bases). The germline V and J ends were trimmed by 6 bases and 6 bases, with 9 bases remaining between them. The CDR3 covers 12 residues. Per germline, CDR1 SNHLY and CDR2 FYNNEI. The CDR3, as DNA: TGTGCCAGCAGCCGGGACTTCAATGAGCAGTTCTTC. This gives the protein CASSRDFNEQFF.

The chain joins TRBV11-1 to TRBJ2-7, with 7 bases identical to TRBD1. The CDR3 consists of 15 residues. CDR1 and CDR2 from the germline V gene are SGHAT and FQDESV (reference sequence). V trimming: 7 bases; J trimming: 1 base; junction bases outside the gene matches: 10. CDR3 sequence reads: CASTNGRGRSYEQYF. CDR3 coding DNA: TGTGCCAGCACCAACGGAAGGGGGCGATCCTACGAGCAGTACTTC.

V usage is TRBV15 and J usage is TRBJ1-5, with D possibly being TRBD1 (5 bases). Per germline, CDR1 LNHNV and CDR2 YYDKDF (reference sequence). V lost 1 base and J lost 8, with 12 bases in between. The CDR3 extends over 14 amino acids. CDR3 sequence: CATSRARVGEPQHF. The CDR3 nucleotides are TGTGCCACCAGCAGAGCCCGTGTAGGGGAGCCCCAGCATTTT.

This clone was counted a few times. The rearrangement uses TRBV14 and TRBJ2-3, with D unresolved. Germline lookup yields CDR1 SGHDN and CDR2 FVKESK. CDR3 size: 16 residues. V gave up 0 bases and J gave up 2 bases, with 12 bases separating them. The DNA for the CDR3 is TGTGCCAGCAGCCAAGAGCCCCAGGTCTTCACAGATACGCAGTATTTT. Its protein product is CASSQEPQVFTDTQYF.

In nucleotides, the CDR3 is TGTGCCAGCAGTAGACGGAGGGGACCTTCCCCCCGCATGAACACTGAAGCTTTCTTT. Translated, it gives CASSRRRGPSPRMNTEAFF. The chain recombines TRBV2 with TRBJ1-1, with D perhaps matching TRBD1 (5 bases). Trimming removed 5 bases from V and 0 bases from J, with 25 bases in between. The CDR3 spans 19 residues. In germline, CDR1 is SNHLY, CDR2 FYNNEI.

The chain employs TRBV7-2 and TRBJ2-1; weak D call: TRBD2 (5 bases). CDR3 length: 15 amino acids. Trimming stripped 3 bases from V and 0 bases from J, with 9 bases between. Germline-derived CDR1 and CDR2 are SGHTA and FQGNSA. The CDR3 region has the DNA TGTGCCAGCAGCTTCGGGGTGGGCTCCTACAATGAGCAGTTCTTC. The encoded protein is CASSFGVGSYNEQFF.

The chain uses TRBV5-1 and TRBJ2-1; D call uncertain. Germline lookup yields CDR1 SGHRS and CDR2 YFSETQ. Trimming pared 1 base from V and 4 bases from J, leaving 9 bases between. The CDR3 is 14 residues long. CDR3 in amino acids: CASSLSSQYNEQFF. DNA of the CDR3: TGCGCCAGCAGCTTGTCCTCTCAGTACAATGAGCAGTTCTTC.

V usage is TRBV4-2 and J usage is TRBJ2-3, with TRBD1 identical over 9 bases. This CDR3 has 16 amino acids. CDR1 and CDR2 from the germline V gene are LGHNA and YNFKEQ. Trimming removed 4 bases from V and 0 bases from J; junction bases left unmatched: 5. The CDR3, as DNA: TGTGCCAGCAGCCCTCCCGGGACAGGGAGCACAGATACGCAGTATTTT. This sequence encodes CASSPPGTGSTDTQYF.

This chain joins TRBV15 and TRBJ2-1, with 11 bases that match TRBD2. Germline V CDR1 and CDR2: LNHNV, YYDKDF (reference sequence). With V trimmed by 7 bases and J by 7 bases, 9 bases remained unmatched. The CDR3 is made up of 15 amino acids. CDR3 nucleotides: TGTGCCACCATCCAACTAGCGGGAGTAGGGAATGAGCAGTTCTTC. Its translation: CATIQLAGVGNEQFF.

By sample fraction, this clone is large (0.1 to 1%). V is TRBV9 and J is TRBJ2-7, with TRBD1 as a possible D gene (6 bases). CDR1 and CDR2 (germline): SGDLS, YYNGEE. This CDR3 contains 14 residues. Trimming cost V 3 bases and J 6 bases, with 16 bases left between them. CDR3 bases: TGTGCCAGCAGCGCCCAATCCCTAGGGGGCGAGCAGTACTTC. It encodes CASSAQSLGGEQYF.

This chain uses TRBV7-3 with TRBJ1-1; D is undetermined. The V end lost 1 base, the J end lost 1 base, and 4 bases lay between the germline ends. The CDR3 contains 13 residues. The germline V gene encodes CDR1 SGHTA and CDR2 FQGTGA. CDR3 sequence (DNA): TGTGCCAGCAGCTTAAACAGGAACACTGAAGCTTTCTTT. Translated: CASSLNRNTEAFF.

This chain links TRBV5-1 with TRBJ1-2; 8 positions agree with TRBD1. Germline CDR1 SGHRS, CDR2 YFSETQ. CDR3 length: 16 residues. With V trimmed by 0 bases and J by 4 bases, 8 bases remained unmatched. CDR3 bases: TGCGCCAGCAGCTTGGAAGGGCAGGGGGCGTCCTATGGCTACACCTTC. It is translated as CASSLEGQGASYGYTF. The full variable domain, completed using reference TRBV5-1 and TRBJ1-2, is KAGVTQTPRYLIKTRGQQVTLSCSPISGHRSVSWYQQTPGQGLQFLFEYFSETQRNKGNFPGRFSGRQFSNSRSEMNVSTLELGDSALYLCASSLEGQGASYGYTFGSGTRLTVV.

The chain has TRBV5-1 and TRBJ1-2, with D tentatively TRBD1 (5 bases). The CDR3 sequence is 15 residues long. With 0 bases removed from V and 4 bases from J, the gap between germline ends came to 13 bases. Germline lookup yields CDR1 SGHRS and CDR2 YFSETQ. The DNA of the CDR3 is TGCGCCAGCAGCTTGGAAGGCAGGGTAGGCTATGGCTACACCTTC. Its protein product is CASSLEGRVGYGYTF.

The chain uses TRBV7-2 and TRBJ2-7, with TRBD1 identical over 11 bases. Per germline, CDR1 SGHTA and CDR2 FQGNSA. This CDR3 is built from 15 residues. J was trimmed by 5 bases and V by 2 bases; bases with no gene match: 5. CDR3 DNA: TGTGCCAGCAGCTTAATGGGGACAGGGGGTGACGAGCAGTACTTC. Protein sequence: CASSLMGTGGDEQYF.

Written as DNA, the CDR3 is TGCGCCAGCAGCCCAACCACCGGGGTCAGCAATCAGCCCCAGCATTTT. It encodes CASSPTTGVSNQPQHF. This rearrangement joins TRBV4-3 to TRBJ1-5; D call uncertain. CDR1 and CDR2 (germline): LGHNA, YSLEER. V dropped 4 bases and J dropped 1 base, with 14 bases sitting between them. The CDR3 runs 16 residues.

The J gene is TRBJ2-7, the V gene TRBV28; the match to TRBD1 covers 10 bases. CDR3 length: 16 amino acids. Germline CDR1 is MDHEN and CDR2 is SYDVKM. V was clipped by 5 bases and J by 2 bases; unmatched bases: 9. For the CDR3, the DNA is TGTGCCAGCAGTCCCCCAATCGGGACAGGGGCCTACGAGCAGTACTTC. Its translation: CASSPPIGTGAYEQYF.

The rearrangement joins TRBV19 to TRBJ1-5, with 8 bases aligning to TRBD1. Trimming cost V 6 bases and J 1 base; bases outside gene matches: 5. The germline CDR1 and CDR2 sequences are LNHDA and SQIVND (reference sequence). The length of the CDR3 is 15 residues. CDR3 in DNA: TGTGCCAGTAGGGCAGGGGGCTCCAGCAATCAGCCCCAGCATTTT. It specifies CASRAGGSSNQPQHF.

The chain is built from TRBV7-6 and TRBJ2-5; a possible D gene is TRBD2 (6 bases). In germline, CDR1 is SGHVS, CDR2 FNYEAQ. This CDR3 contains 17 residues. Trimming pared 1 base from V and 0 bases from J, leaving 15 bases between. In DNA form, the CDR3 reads TGTGCCAGCAGCTTAGGTGCTTTGGCGGGGAACCAAGAGACCCAGTACTTC. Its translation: CASSLGALAGNQETQYF.

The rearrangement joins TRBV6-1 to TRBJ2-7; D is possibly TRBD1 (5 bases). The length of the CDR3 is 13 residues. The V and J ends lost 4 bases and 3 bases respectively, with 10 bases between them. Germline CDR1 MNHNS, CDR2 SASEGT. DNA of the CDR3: TGTGCCAGCAGTGGCAGGGTCCACTACGAGCAGTACTTC. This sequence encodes CASSGRVHYEQYF.